This T cell receptor beta chain was found in a study of cytomegalovirus exposure and HLA in healthy donors. Study in general: Later analysis reported that the approximately 120 validation repertoires shared the platform of the approximately 670 first-cohort repertoires. Broader study findings: In vitro data verified a few CMV-associated chains as specific for CMV antigens. Usually a TCR sequence was rare, but some public TCRs were found in many donors. Overall, some 160 TCR beta chains were annotated as cytomegalovirus-associated.

Produced via immunoSEQ multiplex PCR; TCRdb's table is partial and in-frame only. The table includes 150,000 to 200,000 clones, roughly nine tenths detected once. This CDR3 is built from 14 residues. V lost 4 bases and J 1 base, leaving 7 bases between the germline ends. Per germline, CDR1 SGHTA and CDR2 FQGTGA. With regard to this clone: The antigen is not known.

The receptor was isolated from a woman between 18 and 29 years old in good health and CMV-seropositive. The sample comprised PBMCs. This sequence joins TRBV7-3 and TRBJ2-2; D possibly corresponds to TRBD2 (5 bases). CDR3 protein: CASSYGVNTGELFF. In nucleotides, the CDR3 is TGTGCCAGCAGCTACGGGGTGAACACCGGGGAGCTGTTTTTT.